In its sample, the clone carrying this T cell receptor (beta chain) was seen many times. This specimen belongs to a study of low-dose radiotherapy and immunotherapy resistance in tumors. Whole-study context: Cohort 1 got 0.5 Gy per fraction every 2 weeks, 6.5 Gy in total. Intravenous ipilimumab 1 mg/kg every six weeks was given with nivolumab 240 mg every two weeks. Intravenous cyclophosphamide at 200 mg/m2 preceded radiation and immunotherapy by one day, every two weeks.

Time point meaning: after trial treatment. Treatment denoted: LDRT plus nivolumab, ipilimumab, low-dose cyclophosphamide and aspirin (RACIN trial). Trimming stripped 1 base from V and 5 bases from J, with 17 bases between. Germline V CDR1 and CDR2: SGHVS, FQNEAQ. The CDR3 contains 16 residues. Alpha and beta chains were covered, as first-strand cDNA relied on TRAV- and TRBV-specific primers. PCR amplification of the TCRs was performed with Phusion for approximately 20 PCR cycles, and it relied on a constant-region primer together with a V-primer adapter. A single record per CDR3 protein comes from TCRdb applying MiXCR to the reads. The data hold about 84,000 distinct CDR3 sequences, with less than 20% observed a single time.

The source of this sequence is a male donor with prostate cancer. This specimen was PBMCs, taken after low-dose radiotherapy plus immunotherapy. The V gene is TRBV7-8, the J gene TRBJ2-5; D uncertain. The CDR3 sequence is CASSLVRAPLRETQYF. The CDR3 nucleotides are TGTGCCAGCAGCTTAGTCCGGGCACCCTTGCGGGAGACCCAGTACTTC.